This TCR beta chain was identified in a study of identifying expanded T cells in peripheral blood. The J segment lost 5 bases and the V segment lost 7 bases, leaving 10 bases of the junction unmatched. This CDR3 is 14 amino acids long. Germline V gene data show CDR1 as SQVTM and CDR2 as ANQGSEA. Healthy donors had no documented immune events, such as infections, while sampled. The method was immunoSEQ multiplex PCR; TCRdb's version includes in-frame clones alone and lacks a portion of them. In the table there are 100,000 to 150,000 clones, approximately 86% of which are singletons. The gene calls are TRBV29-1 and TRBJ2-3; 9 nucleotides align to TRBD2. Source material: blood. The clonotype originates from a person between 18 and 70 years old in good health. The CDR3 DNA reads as TGCAGCGCTAATGGGGCGGGAGGGCAAGATACGCAGTATTTT. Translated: CSANGAGGQDTQYF.